This entry lists 2 T cell receptor beta chains sequenced from one sample in a study of T cells in localized non-small cell lung cancer. Using immunoSEQ multiplex PCR, the repertoire was profiled, and TCRdb retains in-frame clones only, with some absent. This table holds around 40,000 clones, more than 75% found once. The sequencing used peripheral blood, collected before any cancer treatment. Every receptor here comes from a man between 40 and 70 years old with stage I lung adenocarcinoma.

The chain links TRBV19 to TRBJ2-4, with D unclear. The CDR3 has 13 amino acids. Germline V gene sequence: CDR1 LNHDA, CDR2 SQIVND (reference sequence). V was pared by 1 base and J by 6 bases, with 7 bases between. The CDR3 region is CASSIGGRNIQYF. CDR3 nucleotides: TGTGCCAGTAGTATAGGGGGAAGAAACATTCAGTACTTC.

This chain uses TRBV7-9 with TRBJ1-4, with D possibly TRBD1 on 6 matching bases. With 5 bases removed from V and 3 bases from J, the gap between germline ends came to 16 bases. Germline V gene sequence: CDR1 SEHNR, CDR2 FQNEAQ (reference sequence). This CDR3 region has 16 residues. CDR3: CASSIPRTVANEKLFF. As DNA, the CDR3 is TGTGCCAGCAGCATACCCCGGACAGTGGCTAATGAAAAACTGTTTTTT. Together with reference TRBV7-9 and TRBJ1-4, the CDR3 gives the full variable domain: DTGVSQNPRHKITKRGQNVTFRCDPISEHNRLYWYRQTLGQGPEFLTYFQNEAQLEKSRLLSDRFSAERPKGSFSTLEIQRTEQGDSAMYLCASSIPRTVANEKLFFGSGTQLSVL.